A single sample is the source of the 19 T cell receptor beta chains below, sequenced in a study of graft-versus-host responses after intestinal transplantation. This table comes from immunoSEQ multiplex PCR, and its TCRdb copy is limited to in-frame clones, with some not included. The sample lists 4,800 or so clones, roughly 85% occurring once. Intraepithelial plus lamina propria lymphocytes were released by processing graft tissue. The sequencing here drew on ileum tissue, taken 156 days after intestinal transplant. These receptors originate from a human patient who received an intestinal transplant, so some T cells may come from the graft donor.

This clone occurred once. This sequence joins TRBV30 and TRBJ1-2; perhaps TRBD1 as D (5 bases). Deletions cut 4 bases from V and 2 bases from J, with 8 bases between. The CDR3 is 12 residues long. Germline-derived CDR1 and CDR2 are GTSNPN and SVGIG (reference sequence). CDR3 bases: TGTGCCTGGATACGGGGGAACTATGGCTACACCTTC. Translation gives CAWIRGNYGYTF.

A few counts support this clone. The rearrangement uses TRBV4-1 and TRBJ2-7; the match to TRBD1 covers 9 bases. In germline, CDR1 is MGHRA, CDR2 YSYEKL. Trimming at V came to 2 bases and at J to 3 bases, leaving 8 bases not matched to a gene. This CDR3 is 16 amino acids long. The CDR3 DNA reads TGCGCCAGCAGCCAACGTCCCGGGACAGGGCGCTACGAGCAGTACTTC. Amino acid sequence: CASSQRPGTGRYEQYF.

This clone was seen a single time. The chain uses TRBV19 and TRBJ1-1, with 10 bases matching TRBD1. The CDR3 length is 15 residues. Germline-derived CDR1 and CDR2 are LNHDA and SQIVND (reference sequence). V lost 7 bases to trimming and J lost 3 bases; unmatched junction nucleotides: 8. CDR3 amino acids: CASIIGTGVYTEAFF. The CDR3 nucleotides read TGTGCCAGTATCATCGGGACAGGGGTGTACACTGAAGCTTTCTTT.

The chain uses TRBV28 and TRBJ1-2; perhaps TRBD1 as D (6 bases). Looked up from germline, CDR1 is MDHEN and CDR2 is SYDVKM. The CDR3 contains 18 residues. The germline V and J ends were trimmed by 5 bases and 8 bases, with 30 bases remaining between them. The CDR3 is CASSLLLSHDRKSQGYTF. CDR3 DNA: TGTGCCAGCAGTCTTTTATTGTCGCACGACAGGAAATCACAAGGCTACACCTTC.

The V gene is TRBV4-3, the J gene TRBJ1-4, with 8 bases that match TRBD1. Per the germline V gene, CDR1 is LGHNA and CDR2 is YSLEER. This CDR3 is 16 amino acids long. V trimming: 0 bases; J trimming: 7 bases; junction bases outside the gene matches: 7. The CDR3 coding sequence is TGCGCCAGCAGCCAAGATGCCCAGGGGGCGAGTGAAAAACTGTTTTTT. This encodes CASSQDAQGASEKLFF.

The gene calls are TRBV15 and TRBJ1-4; D remains unclear. The germline V gene encodes CDR1 LNHNV and CDR2 YYDKDF (reference sequence). The CDR3 is 14 amino acids. V was trimmed by 1 base and J by 7 bases, leaving 10 bases between them. The CDR3 sequence: CATSRGAQLEKLFF. CDR3 nucleotide sequence: TGTGCCACCAGCAGAGGTGCTCAGCTTGAAAAACTGTTTTTT.

This chain uses TRBV7-9 with TRBJ2-1, with 8 positions matching TRBD2. The germline V gene has CDR1 SEHNR and CDR2 FQNEAQ (reference sequence). The CDR3 is 17 amino acids. After removal of 5 bases from V and 6 bases from J, the junction contained 15 bases not matched to a gene. The CDR3 coding sequence is TGTGCCAGCAGCCCGTATCGGGGGGGATTTAACGGCAATGAGCAGTTCTTC. Translated: CASSPYRGGFNGNEQFF.

CDR3 nucleotides: TGTGCCAGCAGCTTACCCAGCGGGAGTACCTACAATGAGCAGTTCTTC. Its protein is CASSLPSGSTYNEQFF. V usage is TRBV5-4 and J usage is TRBJ2-1, with TRBD2 matching over 8 bases. The V and J ends lost 2 bases and 2 bases, in that order; junction bases with no gene match: 6. Germline assignment: CDR1 SGHNT and CDR2 YYREEE (reference sequence). The CDR3 runs to 16 residues.

The chain carries TRBV21-1 and TRBJ1-4; the table's D call, TRBD1, was not checked against the DNA. TRBV21-1 is annotated as a pseudogene. The CDR3 is 15 residues long. CDR3 in DNA: TGTGCCAGCAGCACCGCAGGACAGGGAAACGAAAAACTGTTTTTT. Its translation: CASSTAGQGNEKLFF.

The V gene is TRBV9, the J gene TRBJ2-7; D might be TRBD1 or TRBD2, each matching 5 bases. Germline V CDR1 and CDR2: SGDLS, YYNGEE. This CDR3 has 14 residues. V dropped 4 bases and J dropped 2 bases, with 13 bases sitting between them. CDR3 DNA: TGTGCCAGCAGCCCCGGGGCTATACCCTACGAGCAGTACTTC. It translates to CASSPGAIPYEQYF.

This clone was counted between two and nine times. V and J are TRBV30 and TRBJ1-1; 7 positions match TRBD1. The CDR3 has 12 amino acids. In germline, CDR1 is GTSNPN, CDR2 SVGIG (reference sequence). V lost 3 bases to trimming and J lost 11 bases; unmatched junction nucleotides: 9. CDR3 sequence (DNA): TGTGCCTGGAGGTACCGGGACAGAATTGCTTTCTTT. Encoded protein: CAWRYRDRIAFF.

The J gene is TRBJ1-4, the V gene TRBV28; 7 bases map to TRBD1. Per the germline V gene, CDR1 is MDHEN and CDR2 is SYDVKM. V lost 8 bases and J lost 7; bases outside the gene matches: 7. The CDR3 consists of 13 residues. CDR3 residues: CASGTASFEKLFF. CDR3 bases: TGTGCCAGCGGGACAGCGTCTTTTGAAAAACTGTTTTTT.

The CDR3 DNA reads TGTGCCAGCAGTTACGGGGCCAGCGGCACAGATACGCAGTATTTT. It specifies CASSYGASGTDTQYF. The chain carries TRBV6-5 and TRBJ2-3, with TRBD1 as a possible D gene (5 bases). The CDR3 totals 15 residues. V was pared by 2 bases and J by 1 base, with 10 bases between. Germline V gene lookup returns CDR1 MNHEY and CDR2 SVGAGI.

This sequence joins TRBV15 and TRBJ2-5; 7 bases are a match to TRBD2. The CDR3 has 21 residues. Germline-derived CDR1 and CDR2 are LNHNV and YYDKDF (reference sequence). V dropped 0 bases and J dropped 2; count of bases not matched to a gene: 21. As DNA, the CDR3 is TGTGCCACCAGCAGAGAGAGACTGAGCCCCCTCCGGGCGGGAGAACAAGAGACCCAGTACTTC. Amino acids: CATSRERLSPLRAGEQETQYF.

The V gene is TRBV7-6, the J gene TRBJ2-3, with TRBD2 as a possible D gene (5 bases). This CDR3 comprises 13 residues. With 5 bases removed from V and 6 bases from J, the gap between germline ends came to 12 bases. CDR1 is SGHVS and CDR2 is FNYEAQ in the germline V gene. Written as DNA, the CDR3 is TGTGCCAGCAGCAAGGGTAGCGAGGATACGCAGTATTTT. It translates to CASSKGSEDTQYF.

This clone was observed a handful of times. J is TRBJ1-2 and V is TRBV5-4; D might be TRBD1 (5 bases). V was trimmed by 0 bases and J by 0 bases, leaving 9 bases between them. This CDR3 has 15 amino acids. The germline V gene encodes CDR1 SGHNT and CDR2 YYREEE (reference sequence). This chain's CDR3 is CASSLGGTSNYGYTF. The CDR3 DNA follows: TGTGCCAGCAGCTTGGGAGGGACCTCTAACTATGGCTACACCTTC.

The CDR3 loop is CASSLGLASNTEAFF. CDR3 coding DNA: TGCGCCAGCAGCTTGGGGCTGGCTTCGAACACTGAAGCTTTCTTT. The chain carries TRBV5-1 and TRBJ1-1; D remains ambiguous. Trimming pared 0 bases from V and 1 base from J, leaving 10 bases between. The germline V gene has CDR1 SGHRS and CDR2 YFSETQ. This CDR3 has 15 amino acids.

The chain is built from TRBV5-6 and TRBJ1-2; D is perhaps TRBD1 (6 bases). Germline V CDR1 and CDR2: SGHDT, YYEEEE. V gave up 2 bases and J gave up 4 bases, with 9 bases separating them. This CDR3 comprises 13 residues. CDR3 nucleotide sequence: TGTGCCAGCAGCTTACAGGGTGTCTATGGCTACACCTTC. Encoded protein: CASSLQGVYGYTF.

This sequence joins TRBV2 and TRBJ1-1, with a weak D call TRBD1 (5 bases). Trimming removed 4 bases at V and 1 base at J, with 13 bases between. This CDR3 spans 15 amino acids. Germline V gives CDR1 SNHLY, CDR2 FYNNEI. The CDR3 nucleotides read TGTGCCAGCAGTGCGAGAGGACACCCGAACACTGAAGCTTTCTTT. Translation: CASSARGHPNTEAFF.